This passage covers 28 T cell receptor beta chains from one sample sequenced in a study of blood T cell repertoires in COVID-19. Clones were read by immunoSEQ multiplex PCR, and TCRdb kept only the in-frame ones, dropping some. The sample records about 350,000 clones, about nine tenths being singletons. Input material: PBMCs or T cells enriched from blood (not recorded which). The receptors were sampled from a woman aged 25-40 years who had been exposed to COVID-19.

This clone is a singleton in its sample. The rearrangement links TRBV10-3 to TRBJ1-1; 8 bases line up with TRBD1. The CDR3 runs to 15 residues. The germline gives CDR1 ENHRY, CDR2 SYGVKD. With 6 bases clipped from V and 5 bases from J, the junction kept 11 bases outside the gene matches. CDR3 coding DNA: TGTGCCATCAGGGACCTCGCGGGGACAGGAACTGAAGCTTTCTTT. Translation: CAIRDLAGTGTEAFF.

This sequence joins TRBV5-4 and TRBJ1-5; TRBD1 might be the D (6 bases). Germline loops: CDR1 SGHNT, CDR2 YYREEE (reference sequence). Trimming removed 8 bases at V and 6 bases at J, with 18 bases between. The CDR3 sequence is 14 residues long. CDR3 region: CASPGRGDFQPQHF. In DNA, the CDR3 is TGTGCCAGTCCCGGGAGGGGGGATTTTCAGCCCCAGCATTTT.

J is TRBJ2-6 and V is TRBV5-1; D might be TRBD1 (6 bases). V was cut by 3 bases and J by 7 bases, with 17 bases left in between. The CDR3 has 16 amino acids. Germline V gene sequence: CDR1 SGHRS, CDR2 YFSETQ. Here the CDR3 reads CASSYFSGARANVLTF. In nucleotides, the CDR3 is TGCGCCAGCAGCTACTTCTCAGGGGCGCGAGCCAACGTCCTGACTTTC.

The chain joins TRBV29-1 to TRBJ1-2, with 9 bases lining up with TRBD1. Germline V lookup: CDR1 SQVTM, CDR2 ANQGSEA. After removal of 6 bases from V and 4 bases from J, the junction contained 3 bases not matched to a gene. The length of the CDR3 is 12 residues. DNA of the CDR3: TGCAGCGTCCCGACAGGGGGCTATGGCTACACCTTC. It codes for CSVPTGGYGYTF.

The DNA of the CDR3 is TGTGCCAGCAGCACTAGCGGCCTGTACAATGAGCAGTTCTTC. It yields the protein CASSTSGLYNEQFF. The chain uses TRBV27 and TRBJ2-1; 8 bases fit TRBD2. Germline assignment: CDR1 MNHEY and CDR2 SMNVEV (reference sequence). The V and J ends lost 6 bases and 4 bases, in that order; junction bases with no gene match: 5. CDR3 size: 14 residues.

This clone showed up just a few times. This chain links TRBV19 with TRBJ2-7; D may be TRBD2 (7 bases). There are 14 residues in the CDR3. The V end was cut by 3 bases, the J end by 5 bases, with 14 bases between. The germline gives CDR1 LNHDA, CDR2 SQIVND (reference sequence). The CDR3 loop reads CASSIGGRMDEQYF. CDR3 DNA: TGTGCCAGTAGTATCGGGGGGCGCATGGACGAGCAGTACTTC.

This clone was seen only once. J is TRBJ2-2 and V is TRBV27, with D uncertain. The V and J ends lost 9 bases and 2 bases respectively, with 13 bases between them. The length of the CDR3 is 14 residues. Looked up from germline, CDR1 is MNHEY and CDR2 is SMNVEV (reference sequence). The CDR3 region is CASRTGINTGELFF. The CDR3 coding sequence is TGTGCCAGTAGAACGGGTATTAACACCGGGGAGCTGTTTTTT.

The genes are TRBV6-5 and TRBJ2-7; 11 bases match TRBD2. From germline, CDR1 is MNHEY and CDR2 SVGAGI. Trimming removed 7 bases from V and 5 bases from J; junction bases left unmatched: 10. The CDR3 covers 15 residues. This CDR3 reads CASTFSGRATDEQYF. The CDR3 DNA reads as TGTGCCAGCACCTTTAGCGGGAGGGCCACTGACGAGCAGTACTTC.

The gene calls are TRBV30 and TRBJ1-1; 7 bases fit TRBD1. The CDR3 totals 16 residues. With V trimmed by 1 base and J by 1 base, 9 bases remained unmatched. CDR1 and CDR2 from the germline V gene are GTSNPN and SVGIG (reference sequence). CDR3: CAWSATGWTGNTEAFF. The CDR3 bases are TGTGCCTGGAGTGCGACAGGGTGGACTGGGAACACTGAAGCTTTCTTT.

The rearrangement joins TRBV14 to TRBJ2-7; D possibly corresponds to TRBD1 (5 bases). This CDR3 comprises 16 residues. The V gene's germline CDR1 is SGHDN and CDR2 FVKESK. V lost 0 bases and J lost 1, with 13 bases in between. CDR3 DNA sequence: TGTGCCAGCAGCCAAGATCCCAGGGCCAGATCCTACGAGCAGTACTTC. Translated, it gives CASSQDPRARSYEQYF.

The chain has TRBV3-1 (or the pseudogene TRBV3-2) and TRBJ2-5; D gene ambiguous. There are 14 residues in the CDR3. The germline V and J ends were trimmed by 2 bases and 5 bases, with 12 bases remaining between them. The germline gives CDR1 LGHDT, CDR2 YNNKEL (reference sequence). The CDR3, as DNA: TGTGCCAGCAGCCAAAATCCGGGTCAGGAGACCCAGTACTTC. It yields the protein CASSQNPGQETQYF.

The V call is TRBV6-1, the J call TRBJ1-6, with TRBD1 matching over 7 bases. The V and J ends lost 0 bases and 11 bases, in that order; junction bases with no gene match: 10. Per the germline V gene, CDR1 is MNHNS and CDR2 is SASEGT. The CDR3 runs to 16 residues. The CDR3 bases are TGTGCCAGCAGTGAAGCGCCGACAGGGAGGATAGCACCCCTCCACTTT. Protein product: CASSEAPTGRIAPLHF.

The genes are TRBV30 and TRBJ2-2; weak D call: TRBD1 (5 bases). The CDR3 covers 12 residues. The V gene lost 5 bases and the J gene lost 7 bases, with 11 bases spanning the gap. Germline V gives CDR1 GTSNPN, CDR2 SVGIG (reference sequence). The CDR3 DNA is TGTGCCTGGGGCAGGGTTGGCGGGGAGCTGTTTTTT. Its translation: CAWGRVGGELFF.

This chain joins TRBV28 and TRBJ2-7; the D is unclear. Looked up from germline, CDR1 is MDHEN and CDR2 is SYDVKM. The CDR3 extends over 16 amino acids. V was cut by 5 bases and J by 2 bases, with 19 bases left in between. The CDR3 reads CASSPKTRRGAYEQYF. Written as DNA, the CDR3 is TGTGCCAGCAGTCCCAAAACAAGACGCGGCGCCTACGAGCAGTACTTC.

The chain is built from TRBV5-6 and TRBJ2-2; D perhaps matches TRBD1 (6 bases). With 4 bases removed from V and 5 bases from J, the gap between germline ends came to 15 bases. Germline CDR1 is SGHDT and CDR2 is YYEEEE. CDR3 length: 15 residues. For the CDR3, the DNA is TGTGCCAGCAGCGGGGGACACCTTGGGACCGGGGAGCTGTTTTTT. Translating gives CASSGGHLGTGELFF.

The chain recombines TRBV5-1 with TRBJ2-3; 7 bases line up with TRBD2. There are 15 residues in the CDR3. Trimming cost V 4 bases and J 3 bases; bases outside gene matches: 8. Looked up from germline, CDR1 is SGHRS and CDR2 is YFSETQ. The CDR3 loop is CASSPGLDGTDTQYF. The CDR3 DNA sequence: TGCGCCAGCAGCCCCGGACTAGATGGGACAGATACGCAGTATTTT. The entire variable domain, with the rest obtained from reference TRBV5-1 and TRBJ2-3, is as follows: KAGVTQTPRYLIKTRGQQVTLSCSPISGHRSVSWYQQTPGQGLQFLFEYFSETQRNKGNFPGRFSGRQFSNSRSEMNVSTLELGDSALYLCASSPGLDGTDTQYFGPGTRLTVL.

The chain couples TRBV19 to TRBJ2-1; TRBD1 matches at 7 bases. Per germline, CDR1 LNHDA and CDR2 SQIVND (reference sequence). This CDR3 is 14 amino acids long. V was clipped by 5 bases and J by 4 bases; unmatched bases: 5. The CDR3, as DNA: TGTGCCAGTAGTCCCGGACAGGAGTACAATGAGCAGTTCTTC. It translates to CASSPGQEYNEQFF.

The V and J genes are TRBV19 and TRBJ2-3, with D perhaps TRBD1 (5 bases). The CDR3 sequence is 15 residues long. Germline V gene sequence: CDR1 LNHDA, CDR2 SQIVND (reference sequence). V was cut by 1 base and J by 3 bases, with 11 bases left in between. CDR3 DNA: TGTGCCAGTAGTATAGCAGGGCCTCAGACAGATACGCAGTATTTT. Its protein product is CASSIAGPQTDTQYF.

V and J are TRBV18 and TRBJ2-3, with unresolved D. The CDR3 is 14 residues long. Germline CDR1 and CDR2: KGHSH and LQKENI. V dropped 5 bases and J dropped 0 bases, with 9 bases sitting between them. CDR3 sequence reads: CASSSTVSTDTQYF. The CDR3 DNA reads as TGTGCCAGCTCATCCACAGTTAGCACAGATACGCAGTATTTT. The full variable domain, rest sourced from reference TRBV18 and TRBJ2-3, is NAGVMQNPRHLVRRRGQEARLRCSPMKGHSHVYWYRQLPEEGLKFMVYLQKENIIDESGMPKERFSAEFPKEGPSILRIQQVVRGDSAAYFCASSSTVSTDTQYFGPGTRLTVL.

The chain carries TRBV5-1 and TRBJ1-3, with TRBD1 matching over 7 bases. There are 18 residues in the CDR3. Germline V gene sequence: CDR1 SGHRS, CDR2 YFSETQ. V shed 0 bases and J 0 bases; nucleotides not matched to a gene: 9. CDR3 amino acids: CASSLVGQSFSSGNTIYF. In DNA, the CDR3 is TGCGCCAGCAGCTTGGTGGGACAGTCGTTCAGCTCTGGAAACACCATATATTTT.

This rearrangement joins TRBV11-2 to TRBJ2-7, with TRBD1 as a possible D gene (6 bases). Germline CDR1 and CDR2: SGHAT and FQNNGV. V was cut by 5 bases and J by 4 bases, with 15 bases left in between. The CDR3 totals 14 residues. CDR3 region: CASSPRLQGYEQYF. The CDR3 bases are TGTGCCAGCAGCCCAAGACTACAGGGATACGAGCAGTACTTC.

This chain joins TRBV1 and TRBJ1-6; the table's D gene call, TRBD1, was not cross checked with the DNA. TRBV1 is deemed a pseudogene. CDR3 size: 18 residues. CDR3 sequence: CTSSQDRSGVAYNSPLHF. CDR3 bases: TGCACCAGCAGCCAAGATCGTTCAGGGGTTGCCTATAATTCACCCCTCCACTTT.

In nucleotides, the CDR3 is TGTGCCAGCAGCGTAGCTCGGGGGACTAGCGGGAGCACCGGGGAGCTGTTTTTT. This codes for CASSVARGTSGSTGELFF. This rearrangement joins TRBV9 to TRBJ2-2, with TRBD2 identical over 14 bases. The CDR3 is made up of 18 amino acids. Germline trimming cut 0 bases from V and 4 bases from J; bases unmatched to any gene: 5. CDR1 and CDR2 from the germline V gene are SGDLS and YYNGEE.

This clone turned up a few times. J is TRBJ2-6 and V is TRBV30, with D possibly being TRBD2 (6 bases). CDR1 is GTSNPN, CDR2 SVGIG, per germline (reference sequence). This CDR3 comprises 16 residues. CDR3 amino acids: CAWVGEVYSGANVLTF. CDR3 bases: TGTGCTTGGGTCGGGGAGGTCTACTCTGGGGCCAACGTCCTGACTTTC.

The chain carries TRBV7-3 and TRBJ2-7; 9 nucleotides line up with TRBD1. After removal of 5 bases from V and 5 bases from J, the junction contained 10 bases not matched to a gene. The CDR3 extends over 15 amino acids. Germline assignment: CDR1 SGHTA and CDR2 FQGTGA. Here the CDR3 reads CASSPSGQGFDEQYF. In DNA form, the CDR3 reads TGTGCCAGCAGCCCCTCGGGACAGGGTTTCGACGAGCAGTACTTC.

The DNA for the CDR3 is TGTGCCAGCAAAGGAGTTAACCCCTACGAGCAGTACTTC. Its protein product is CASKGVNPYEQYF. V and J are TRBV12-3 or TRBV12-4 and TRBJ2-7; D is undetermined. The CDR3 consists of 13 residues. Trimming cost V 7 bases and J 2 bases, with 12 bases left between them.

The chain carries TRBV5-1 and TRBJ2-1; TRBD1 matches at 8 bases. Germline V CDR1 and CDR2: SGHRS, YFSETQ. This CDR3 comprises 13 residues. V shed 4 bases, J shed 7 bases, and the junction held 4 bases outside the gene matches. CDR3 sequence reads: CASSLRTGNEQFF. In DNA form, the CDR3 reads TGCGCCAGCAGCCTCAGGACAGGGAATGAGCAGTTCTTC.

This clone was counted a single time. This chain uses TRBV19 with TRBJ1-2; weak D call: TRBD1 (6 bases). The CDR3 runs to 13 residues. Trimming shortened V by 5 bases and J by 7 bases, and 14 bases separated the two germline ends. CDR1 and CDR2 from the germline V gene are LNHDA and SQIVND (reference sequence). The CDR3 here is CASSQQGSGGYTF. DNA for the CDR3: TGTGCCAGTAGTCAACAGGGTTCCGGTGGCTACACCTTC.